This T cell receptor beta chain was identified during a study of T cell responses to AZD1222 COVID-19 vaccine. Assay used: immunoSEQ multiplex PCR; TCRdb lists only in-frame clones, some missing. The table records approximately 90,000 clones, roughly 92% of them present only once. This receptor was obtained from an adult in good health. This material consisted of peripheral blood, taken on day 0 of AZD1222 vaccination.

The CDR3 DNA reads TGTGCCAGCAGCTTAGGTGGCGGGATCGCCTTCTACGAGCAGTACTTC. This sequence encodes CASSLGGGIAFYEQYF. The genes are TRBV7-2 and TRBJ2-7; the D gene is possibly TRBD2 (6 bases). V was pared by 1 base and J by 3 bases, with 16 bases between. The CDR3 extends over 16 amino acids. Germline V gives CDR1 SGHTA, CDR2 FQGNSA. The whole variable domain, filled in from reference TRBV7-2 and TRBJ2-7, reads GAGVSQSPSNKVTEKGKDVELRCDPISGHTALYWYRQSLGQGLEFLIYFQGNSAPDKSGLPSDRFSAERTGGSVSTLTIQRTQQEDSAVYLCASSLGGGIAFYEQYFGPGTRLTVT.